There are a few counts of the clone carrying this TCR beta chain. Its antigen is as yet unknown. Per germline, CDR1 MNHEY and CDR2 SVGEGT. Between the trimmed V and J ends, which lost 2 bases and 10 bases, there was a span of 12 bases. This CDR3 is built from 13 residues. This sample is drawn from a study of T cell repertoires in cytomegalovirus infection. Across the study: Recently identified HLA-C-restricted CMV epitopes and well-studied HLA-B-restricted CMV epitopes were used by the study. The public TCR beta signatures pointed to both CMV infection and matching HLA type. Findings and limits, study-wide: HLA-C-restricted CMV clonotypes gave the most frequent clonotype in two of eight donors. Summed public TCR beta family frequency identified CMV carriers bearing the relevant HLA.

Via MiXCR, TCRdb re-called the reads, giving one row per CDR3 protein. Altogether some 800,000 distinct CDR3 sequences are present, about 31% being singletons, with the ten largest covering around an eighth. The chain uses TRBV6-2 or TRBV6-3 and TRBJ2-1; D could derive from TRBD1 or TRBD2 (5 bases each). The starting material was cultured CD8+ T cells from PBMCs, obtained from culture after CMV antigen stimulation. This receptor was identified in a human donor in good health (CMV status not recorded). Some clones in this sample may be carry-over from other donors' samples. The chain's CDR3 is CASSYGFRDEQFF. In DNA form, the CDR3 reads TGTGCCAGCAGTTACGGTTTCAGGGACGAGCAGTTCTTC.